This entry is about one T cell receptor (beta chain). What it recognizes is unknown. The sample comes from a study of shared clonotypes between healthy human individuals. After removal of 2 bases from V and 3 bases from J, the junction contained 5 bases not matched to a gene. The germline V gene encodes CDR1 SGHRS and CDR2 YFSETQ. CDR3 length: 15 amino acids. Study-level points and caveats: Estimated clonotype richness was generally higher in naive than memory subsets. Non-shared clonotypes displayed generation probabilities falling below those of clonotypes present in all four donors. Rarefaction indicated that sorted-subset sequencing remained incomplete although depth was large.

Naive CD8 cells lacked CD45RO and underwent positive selection for CCR7, leaving out terminally differentiated effector memory CD45RA+ cells. A deep-level run was used for the assay. Clones were read by immunoSEQ multiplex PCR, and TCRdb kept only the in-frame ones, dropping some. The sample yields 550,000 to 750,000 clones, about 95% seen once. The V gene is TRBV5-1, the J gene TRBJ2-7; the match to TRBD1 covers 10 bases. The specimen sequenced was naive CD8+ T cells sorted from blood. This sequence was found in a woman in her 30s in good health. CDR3 DNA: TGCGCCAGCAGCTTAGGACAGGGGGATCGCTACGAGCAGTACTTC. Encoded protein: CASSLGQGDRYEQYF.